This T cell receptor beta chain was documented in a study of T cell repertoires in cytomegalovirus infection. Study-wide results and limits: HLA-C-restricted, CMV-specific TCR beta clonotypes were dominant ex vivo.

One entry per CDR3 protein results from TCRdb running MiXCR on the reads. The table records approximately 700,000 distinct CDR3 sequences, 35% of them present only once. The CDR3 is made up of 15 amino acids. J gave up 5 bases and V 5 bases, and 7 bases lay outside the gene matches. Germline lookup yields CDR1 MDHEN and CDR2 SYDVKM. About this clonotype itself: Its antigen is not identified.

The receptor's source is a human donor in good health (CMV status not recorded). Some clones in this sample may be carry-over from other donors' samples. The chain employs TRBV28 and TRBJ2-7, with 12 bases aligning to TRBD2. The source material was PBMCs. The CDR3: CASSKPGLAGHEQYF. In DNA, the CDR3 is TGTGCCAGCAGTAAACCGGGACTAGCGGGCCACGAGCAGTACTTC. Supplemented by reference TRBV28 and TRBJ2-7, the full variable domain reads DVKVTQSSRYLVKRTGEKVFLECVQDMDHENMFWYRQDPGLGLRLIYFSYDVKMKEKGDIPEGYSVSREKKERFSLILESASTNQTSMYLCASSKPGLAGHEQYFGPGTRLTVT.